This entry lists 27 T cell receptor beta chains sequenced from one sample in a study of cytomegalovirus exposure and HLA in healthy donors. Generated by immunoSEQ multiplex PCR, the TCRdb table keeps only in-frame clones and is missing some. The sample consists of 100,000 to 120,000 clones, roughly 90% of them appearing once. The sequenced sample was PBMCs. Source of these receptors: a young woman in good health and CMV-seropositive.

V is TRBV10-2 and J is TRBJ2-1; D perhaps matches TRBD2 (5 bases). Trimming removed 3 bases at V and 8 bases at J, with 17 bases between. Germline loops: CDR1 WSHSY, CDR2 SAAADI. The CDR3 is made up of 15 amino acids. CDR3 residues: CASSEIGVAKDEQFF. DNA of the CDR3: TGCGCCAGCAGTGAAATCGGGGTAGCGAAGGATGAGCAGTTCTTC.

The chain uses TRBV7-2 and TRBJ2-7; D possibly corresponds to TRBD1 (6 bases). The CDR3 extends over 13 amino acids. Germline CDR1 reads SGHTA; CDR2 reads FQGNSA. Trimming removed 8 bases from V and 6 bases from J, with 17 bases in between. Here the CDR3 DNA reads TGTGCCAGCGCAAGGGACATCGGGCGCGAGCAGTACTTC. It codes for CASARDIGREQYF.

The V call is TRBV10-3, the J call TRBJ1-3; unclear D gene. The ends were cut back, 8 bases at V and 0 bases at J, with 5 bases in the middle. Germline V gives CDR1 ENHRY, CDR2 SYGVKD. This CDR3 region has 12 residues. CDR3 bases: TGTGCCATCGGGAGCTCTGGAAACACCATATATTTT. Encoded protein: CAIGSSGNTIYF.

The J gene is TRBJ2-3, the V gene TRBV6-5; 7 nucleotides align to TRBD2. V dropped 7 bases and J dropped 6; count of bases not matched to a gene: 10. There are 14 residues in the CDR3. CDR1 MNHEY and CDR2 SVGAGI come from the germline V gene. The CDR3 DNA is TGTGCCAGCAAAATAGCGGGTGCCTCTGATACGCAGTATTTT. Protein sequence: CASKIAGASDTQYF.

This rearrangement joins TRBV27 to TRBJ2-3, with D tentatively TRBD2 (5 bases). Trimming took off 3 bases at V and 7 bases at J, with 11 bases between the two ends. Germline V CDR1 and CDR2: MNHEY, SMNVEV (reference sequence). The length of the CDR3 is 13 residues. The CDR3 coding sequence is TGTGCCAGCAGTTTTTCTAGCCAGCATACGCAGTATTTT. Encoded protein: CASSFSSQHTQYF.

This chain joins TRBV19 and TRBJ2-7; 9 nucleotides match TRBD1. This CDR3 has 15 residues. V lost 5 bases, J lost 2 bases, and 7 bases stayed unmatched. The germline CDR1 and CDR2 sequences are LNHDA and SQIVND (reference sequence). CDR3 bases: TGTGCCAGTAGTTCGGGACGGACAGGGGCCTACGAGCAGTACTTC. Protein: CASSSGRTGAYEQYF.

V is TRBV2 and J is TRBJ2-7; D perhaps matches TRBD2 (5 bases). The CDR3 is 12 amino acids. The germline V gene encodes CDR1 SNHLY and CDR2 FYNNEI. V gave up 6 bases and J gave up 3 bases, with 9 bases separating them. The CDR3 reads CASRDSVYEQYF. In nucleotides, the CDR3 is TGTGCCAGCAGGGACTCTGTCTACGAGCAGTACTTC.

This chain's CDR3 is CATTPVIAGELFF. The CDR3 DNA is TGTGCCACCACACCGGTAATAGCGGGGGAGCTGTTTTTT. The chain combines TRBV6-5 with TRBJ2-2; possibly TRBD2 for D (5 bases). The CDR3 sequence is 13 residues long. From germline, CDR1 is MNHEY and CDR2 SVGAGI. Trimming pared 10 bases from V and 8 bases from J, leaving 17 bases between.

The DNA for the CDR3 is TGCGCCAGCAGCTTGGCCCCCGGGACAGCTAATGAAAAACTGTTTTTT. Protein sequence: CASSLAPGTANEKLFF. The genes are TRBV5-1 and TRBJ1-4; 7 nucleotides line up with TRBD1. The germline CDR1 and CDR2 sequences are SGHRS and YFSETQ. The length of the CDR3 is 16 residues. Trimming took 0 bases from V and 3 from J; bases not matched to a gene: 5.

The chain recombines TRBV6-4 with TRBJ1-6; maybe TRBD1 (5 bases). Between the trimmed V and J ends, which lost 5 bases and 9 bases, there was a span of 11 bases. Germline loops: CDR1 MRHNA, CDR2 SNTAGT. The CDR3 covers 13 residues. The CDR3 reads CASSNIRGSPLHF. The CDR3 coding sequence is TGTGCCAGCAGTAATATAAGGGGTTCACCCCTCCACTTT.

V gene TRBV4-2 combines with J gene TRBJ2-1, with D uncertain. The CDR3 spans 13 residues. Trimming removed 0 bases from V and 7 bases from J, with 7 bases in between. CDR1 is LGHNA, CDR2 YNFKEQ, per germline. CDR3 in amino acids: CASSQEYGNEQFF. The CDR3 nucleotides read TGTGCCAGCAGCCAAGAGTACGGGAATGAGCAGTTCTTC.

The CDR3 protein is CSVAGDRGWTEAFF. The DNA of the CDR3 is TGCAGCGTTGCGGGGGACAGGGGTTGGACTGAAGCTTTCTTT. The V gene is TRBV29-1, the J gene TRBJ1-1, with TRBD1 matching 10 bases. Germline CDR1 and CDR2: SQVTM and ANQGSEA. V dropped 4 bases and J dropped 5; count of bases not matched to a gene: 7. This CDR3 has 14 residues.

The CDR3 DNA reads TGTGCCAGCAGATCTAGCGGGAGCTCCTACAATGAGCAGTTCTTC. Residues: CASRSSGSSYNEQFF. This sequence joins TRBV5-4 and TRBJ2-1, with 10 bases fitting TRBD2. With V trimmed by 5 bases and J by 0 bases, 2 bases remained unmatched. CDR3 length: 15 residues. Germline V gives CDR1 SGHNT, CDR2 YYREEE (reference sequence).

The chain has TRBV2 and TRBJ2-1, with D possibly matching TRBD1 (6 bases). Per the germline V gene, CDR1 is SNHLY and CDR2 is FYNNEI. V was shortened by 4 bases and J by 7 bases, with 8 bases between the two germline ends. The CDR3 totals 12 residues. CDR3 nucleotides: TGTGCCAGCAGTGTCCAGGGGAATGAGCAGTTCTTC. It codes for CASSVQGNEQFF.

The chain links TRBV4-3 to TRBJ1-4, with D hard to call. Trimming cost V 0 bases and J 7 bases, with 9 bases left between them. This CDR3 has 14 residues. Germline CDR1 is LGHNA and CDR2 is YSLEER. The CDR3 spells CASSQDYNTEKLFF. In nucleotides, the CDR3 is TGCGCCAGCAGCCAAGATTACAATACTGAAAAACTGTTTTTT.

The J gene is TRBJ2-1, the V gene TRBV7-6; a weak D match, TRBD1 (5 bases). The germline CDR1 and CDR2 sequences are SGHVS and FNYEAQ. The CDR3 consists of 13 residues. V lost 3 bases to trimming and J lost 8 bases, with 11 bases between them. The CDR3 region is CASSFGRADEQFF. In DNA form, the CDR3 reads TGTGCCAGCAGCTTTGGCAGGGCCGATGAGCAGTTCTTC.

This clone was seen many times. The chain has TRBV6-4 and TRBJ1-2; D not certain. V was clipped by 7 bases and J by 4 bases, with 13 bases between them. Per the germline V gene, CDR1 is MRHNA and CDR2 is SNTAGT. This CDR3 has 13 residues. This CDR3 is CASKVEEGYGYTF. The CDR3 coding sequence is TGTGCCAGCAAGGTGGAGGAGGGCTATGGCTACACCTTC.

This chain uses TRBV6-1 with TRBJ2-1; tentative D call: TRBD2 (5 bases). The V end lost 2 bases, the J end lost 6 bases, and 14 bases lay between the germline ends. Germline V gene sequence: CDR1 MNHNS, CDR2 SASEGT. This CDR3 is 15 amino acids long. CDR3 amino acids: CASSERGYLGNEQFF. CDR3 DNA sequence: TGTGCCAGCAGTGAACGGGGTTATCTGGGCAATGAGCAGTTCTTC.

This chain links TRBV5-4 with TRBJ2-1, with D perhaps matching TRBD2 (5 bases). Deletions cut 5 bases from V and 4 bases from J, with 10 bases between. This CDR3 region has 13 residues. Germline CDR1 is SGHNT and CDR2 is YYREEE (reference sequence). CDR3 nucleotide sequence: TGTGCCAGCAGACCTGGACTGTACAATGAGCAGTTCTTC. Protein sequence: CASRPGLYNEQFF.

The CDR3 protein is CASSPSHGQVTEAFF. The CDR3 DNA reads TGTGCCAGCAGCCCGTCACATGGGCAGGTCACTGAAGCTTTCTTT. The rearrangement links TRBV6-5 to TRBJ1-1; no clear D gene. The CDR3 is 15 amino acids. Germline CDR1 MNHEY, CDR2 SVGAGI. Trimming took off 6 bases at V and 4 bases at J, with 18 bases between the two ends.

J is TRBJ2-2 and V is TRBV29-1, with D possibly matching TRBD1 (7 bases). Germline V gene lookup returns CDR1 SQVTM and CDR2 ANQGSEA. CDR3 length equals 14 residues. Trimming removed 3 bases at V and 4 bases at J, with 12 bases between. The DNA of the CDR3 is TGCAGCGTTGAGGGCAGGGGGGTCACCGGGGAGCTGTTTTTT. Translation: CSVEGRGVTGELFF.

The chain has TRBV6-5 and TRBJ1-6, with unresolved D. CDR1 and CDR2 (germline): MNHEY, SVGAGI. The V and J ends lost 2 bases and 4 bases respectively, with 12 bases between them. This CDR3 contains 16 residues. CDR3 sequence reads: CASSYGQIGYNSPLHF. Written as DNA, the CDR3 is TGTGCCAGCAGTTACGGGCAGATTGGGTATAATTCACCCCTCCACTTT.

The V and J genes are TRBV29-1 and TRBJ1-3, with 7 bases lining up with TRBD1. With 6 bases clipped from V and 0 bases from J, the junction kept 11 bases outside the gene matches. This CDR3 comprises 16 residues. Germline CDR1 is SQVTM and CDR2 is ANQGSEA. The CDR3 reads CSVYLPGQPSGNTIYF. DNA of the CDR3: TGCAGCGTCTATCTGCCGGGACAGCCCTCTGGAAACACCATATATTTT.

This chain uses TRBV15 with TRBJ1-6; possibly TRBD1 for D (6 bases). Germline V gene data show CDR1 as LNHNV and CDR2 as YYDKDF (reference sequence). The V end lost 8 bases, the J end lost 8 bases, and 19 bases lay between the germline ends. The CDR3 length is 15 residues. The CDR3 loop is CATARTGTRDSPLHF. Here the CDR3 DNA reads TGTGCCACCGCCCGGACCGGGACACGAGATTCACCCCTCCACTTT.

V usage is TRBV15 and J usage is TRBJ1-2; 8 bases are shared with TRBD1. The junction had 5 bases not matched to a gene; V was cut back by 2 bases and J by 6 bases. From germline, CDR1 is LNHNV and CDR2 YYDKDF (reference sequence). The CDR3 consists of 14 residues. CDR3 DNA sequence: TGTGCCACCAGCAGACACGGGACAGGAAATGGCTACACCTTC. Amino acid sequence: CATSRHGTGNGYTF.

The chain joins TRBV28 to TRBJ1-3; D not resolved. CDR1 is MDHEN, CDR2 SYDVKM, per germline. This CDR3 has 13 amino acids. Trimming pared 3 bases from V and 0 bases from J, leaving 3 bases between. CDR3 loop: CASSFSSGNTIYF. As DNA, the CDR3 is TGTGCCAGCAGTTTTAGCTCTGGAAACACCATATATTTT.

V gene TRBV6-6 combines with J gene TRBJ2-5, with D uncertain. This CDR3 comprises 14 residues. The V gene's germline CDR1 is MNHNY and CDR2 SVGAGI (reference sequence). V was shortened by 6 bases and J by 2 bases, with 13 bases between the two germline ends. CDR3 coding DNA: TGTGCCAGCAGGCGAGCGACGGGTCAAGAGACCCAGTACTTC. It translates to CASRRATGQETQYF.